This T cell receptor (beta chain) is drawn from a study of blood T cell repertoires in COVID-19. Data came from immunoSEQ multiplex PCR; TCRdb stores just in-frame clones and leaves some out. The data contain about 140,000 clones, more than 80% of them singletons. The CDR3 spans 14 residues. Looked up from germline, CDR1 is SGHNT and CDR2 is YYREEE (reference sequence). V shed 4 bases and J shed 6 bases, with 15 bases lying between them. The V and J genes are TRBV5-4 and TRBJ2-3; no firm D call. The specimen was peripheral blood. This TCR was recovered from an elderly woman with acute or convalescent COVID-19. The CDR3 DNA reads as TGTGCCAGCAGCCCCCCCGGAGAGTCGGATACGCAGTATTTT. This encodes CASSPPGESDTQYF. Together with reference TRBV5-4 and TRBJ2-3, the CDR3 gives the full variable domain: ETGVTQSPTHLIKTRGQQVTLRCSSQSGHNTVSWYQQALGQGPQFIFQYYREEENGRGNFPPRFSGLQFPNYSSELNVNALELDDSALYLCASSPPGESDTQYFGPGTRLTVL.